Presented here are 11 T cell receptor beta chains from one specimen sequenced in a study of post-analysis software for immune sequencing data. General observations from the study: With TRBV5-6, TRBV5-1 and TRBV20-1 included, about five TRBV segments were more frequent in patients than in controls.

Their antigens remain unidentified. TCR beta libraries were prepared from cDNA with unique molecular identifiers. A single record per CDR3 protein comes from TCRdb applying MiXCR to the PCR reads. The sample holds fewer than 850,000 distinct CDR3 sequences, around 45% seen once. What was sequenced was blood. The receptors stem from a girl aged 5 to 17 with multiple sclerosis.

This chain joins TRBV10-2 and TRBJ2-7; D unresolved. The J call is in doubt because the DNA end fits TRBJ2-5 better. This CDR3 is built from 13 residues. Per germline, CDR1 WSHSY and CDR2 SAAADI. CDR3: CASKGWSGETQYF. The CDR3 nucleotides read TGCGCCAGCAAGGGTTGGTCGGGAGAGACCCAGTACTTC.

The chain joins TRBV23-1 to TRBJ1-5; tentative D call: TRBD1 (6 bases). TRBV23-1 is an ORF, with its function uncertain. Trimming cost V 0 bases and J 5 bases, with 14 bases left between them. The CDR3 totals 16 residues. The CDR3 nucleotides are TGCGCCAGCAGTCAATCGGGGGCGAACAGGGATCAGCCCCAGCATTTT. This codes for CASSQSGANRDQPQHF.

The rearrangement uses TRBV13 and TRBJ2-5; TRBD2 agrees at 10 bases. Germline CDR1 PRHDT, CDR2 FYEKMQ (reference sequence). The CDR3 totals 16 residues. Losses at the gene ends were 2 bases for V and 1 base for J; bases not matched to a gene: 4. The CDR3 DNA follows: TGTGCCAGCAGCTTACGAGCGGGAGGGATCCAAGAGACCCAGTACTTC. Its translation is CASSLRAGGIQETQYF.

This clonotype occurred a few times. The chain is built from TRBV29-1 and TRBJ2-7, with 12 bases that match TRBD2. Germline V gene sequence: CDR1 SQVTM, CDR2 ANQGSEA. Unmatched junction bases numbered 6, after V lost 3 bases and J lost 6 bases. The CDR3 spans 14 residues. This CDR3 reads CSVESSGRAPEQYF. CDR3 nucleotide sequence: TGCAGCGTTGAGTCTAGCGGGAGGGCCCCCGAGCAGTACTTC.

The V call is TRBV20-1, the J call TRBJ2-2; D may be TRBD2 (5 bases). Germline V gene sequence: CDR1 DFQATT, CDR2 SNEGSKA (reference sequence). Trimming left V 3 bases short and J 7 bases short, with 18 bases between. The CDR3 loop spans 15 amino acids. The DNA for the CDR3 is TGCAGTGCTAGTCCACGGGATCGGGTTAGCGGGGAGCTGTTTTTT. Translated: CSASPRDRVSGELFF.

The CDR3 coding sequence is TGTGCCATCAGACAAGGGACAGAGGAACCTCGGTGGGAGCAGTACTTC. Protein: CAIRQGTEEPRWEQYF. V usage is TRBV10-3 and J usage is TRBJ2-7, with 7 positions matching TRBD1. Looked up from germline, CDR1 is ENHRY and CDR2 is SYGVKD. There are 16 residues in the CDR3. The trim removed 6 bases at V and 7 bases at J, leaving 18 bases unmatched.

This clonotype was observed a few times. An end of the junction does not agree with germline; a read error may underlie this. The chain recombines TRBV7-2 with TRBJ1-2, with D possibly TRBD1 on 5 matching bases. Germline V gene data show CDR1 as SGHTA and CDR2 as FQGNSA. CDR3 size: 16 residues. CDR3 in DNA: TGTGTCAGCAGCCGGGGCGGGACTCTAACCGTCTATGGCTACACCTTC. It is translated as CVSSRGGTLTVYGYTF.

This clonotype was counted once. The genes are TRBV13 and TRBJ1-6; D remains unclear. In germline, CDR1 is PRHDT, CDR2 FYEKMQ (reference sequence). This CDR3 is 14 amino acids long. Trimming left V 0 bases short and J 14 bases short, with 14 bases between. The CDR3 nucleotides read TGTGCCAGCAGCTTAGGCCGGGCAGCTGGTACCCTCCACTTT. Protein sequence: CASSLGRAAGTLHF.

V is TRBV7-9 and J is TRBJ1-2, with D hard to call. Looked up from germline, CDR1 is SEHNR and CDR2 is FQNEAQ (reference sequence). The CDR3 is 13 residues long. V was shortened by 0 bases and J by 4 bases, with 6 bases between the two germline ends. CDR3 nucleotide sequence: TGTGCCAGCAGCTTAGCACGGCCCTATGGCTACACCTTC. Translated, it gives CASSLARPYGYTF.

The chain employs TRBV27 and TRBJ2-4, with 7 nucleotides matching TRBD2. Germline assignment: CDR1 MNHEY and CDR2 SMNVEV (reference sequence). The CDR3 contains 15 residues. V lost 3 bases, J lost 2 bases, and 4 bases stayed unmatched. The CDR3 protein is CASSFGLGSKNIQYF. The CDR3 DNA reads as TGTGCCAGCAGTTTCGGACTAGGGTCCAAAAACATTCAGTACTTC.

This clonotype was observed a few times. V gene TRBV6-1 combines with J gene TRBJ2-3, with D maybe TRBD2 (5 bases). Trimming removed 6 bases from V and 5 bases from J, with 9 bases in between. CDR1 is MNHNS, CDR2 SASEGT, per germline. The CDR3 totals 12 residues. This CDR3 is CASRLRGDTQYF. CDR3 nucleotides: TGTGCCAGCAGACTCCGGGGAGATACGCAGTATTTT.